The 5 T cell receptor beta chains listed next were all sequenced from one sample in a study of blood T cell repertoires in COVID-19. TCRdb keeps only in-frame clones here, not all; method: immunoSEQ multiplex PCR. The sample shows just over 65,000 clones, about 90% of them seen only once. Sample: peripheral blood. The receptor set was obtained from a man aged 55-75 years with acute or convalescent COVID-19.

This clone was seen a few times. This CDR3 is CASSSAPGQGTYGYTF. The CDR3 nucleotides are TGTGCCAGCAGTAGCGCCCCCGGACAGGGAACCTATGGCTACACCTTC. The chain recombines TRBV6-6 with TRBJ1-2; 8 positions match TRBD1. V was clipped by 5 bases and J by 4 bases; unmatched bases: 12. Germline-derived CDR1 and CDR2 are MNHNY and SVGAGI (reference sequence). This CDR3 is built from 16 residues.

CDR3 DNA sequence: TGTGCTAGTGGTTTAAAGAGTGGGGGGAGCACAGATACGCAGTATTTT. Protein product: CASGLKSGGSTDTQYF. The chain links TRBV12-5 to TRBJ2-3; weak D call: TRBD2 (6 bases). The ends were cut back, 3 bases at V and 0 bases at J, with 13 bases in the middle. The CDR3 consists of 16 residues. Germline assignment: CDR1 LGHNT and CDR2 FRNRAP. Full variable domain (missing parts from reference TRBV12-5 and TRBJ2-3): DARVTQTPRHKVTEMGQEVTMRCQPILGHNTVFWYRQTMMQGLELLAYFRNRAPLDDSGMPKDRFSAEMPDATLATLKIQPSEPRDSAVYFCASGLKSGGSTDTQYFGPGTRLTVL.

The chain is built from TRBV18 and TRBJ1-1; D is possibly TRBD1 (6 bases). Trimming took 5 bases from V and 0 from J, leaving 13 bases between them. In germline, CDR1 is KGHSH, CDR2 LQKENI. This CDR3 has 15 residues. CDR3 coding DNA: TGTGCCAGCTCAGCGACAGGCCAGATGAACACTGAAGCTTTCTTT. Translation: CASSATGQMNTEAFF.

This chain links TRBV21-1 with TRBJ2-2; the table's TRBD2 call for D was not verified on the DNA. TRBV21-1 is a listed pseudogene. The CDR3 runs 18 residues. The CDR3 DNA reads TGTGCCAGCAGCCGGGGGCAAAAGGGGGGGCCCGACACCGGGGAGCTGTTTTTT. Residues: CASSRGQKGGPDTGELFF.

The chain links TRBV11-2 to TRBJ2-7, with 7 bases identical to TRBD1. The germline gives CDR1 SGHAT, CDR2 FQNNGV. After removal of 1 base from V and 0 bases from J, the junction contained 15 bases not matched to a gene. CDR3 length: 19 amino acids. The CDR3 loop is CASSLVMGGRQGSSYEQYF. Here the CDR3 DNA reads TGTGCCAGCAGCTTAGTTATGGGCGGGCGACAGGGAAGCTCCTACGAGCAGTACTTC.